This record looks at one T cell receptor (beta chain) sequence and its context. Antigen unknown. The data belong to a study of T cell repertoires in cytomegalovirus infection. Overall study: Selection of CMV epitopes for the study included recently identified HLA-C-restricted and well-studied HLA-B-restricted ones. Signatures in public TCR beta sequences pointed to both CMV infection and matching HLA type.

The J segment lost 9 bases and the V segment lost 7 bases, leaving 11 bases of the junction unmatched. This CDR3 contains 15 residues. Germline V gene sequence: CDR1 MNHEY, CDR2 SMNVEV (reference sequence). TCRdb processed the reads anew with MiXCR; each CDR3 protein has one entry. The sample has some 800,000 distinct CDR3 sequences, approximately 30% seen once; the top ten hold around 12%. Broader study findings: Public TCR beta family frequency separated CMV-and-HLA carriers, including in an independent cohort. Across the ex vivo response, the dominant clonotypes were HLA-C-restricted CMV-specific TCR beta clonotypes.

The sample here was cultured CD8+ T cells from PBMCs, taken from culture after CMV antigen stimulation. The TCR sequence derives from a human donor in good health (CMV status not recorded). Some clones in this sample may be carry-over from other donors' samples. This chain links TRBV27 with TRBJ1-6; 8 bases match TRBD1. Written as DNA, the CDR3 is TGTGCCAGCACAAACGACAGGGGAGGCGTTTCACCCCTCCACTTT. It specifies CASTNDRGGVSPLHF.